Reported below is one T cell receptor (beta chain). Its cognate antigen is unknown. V lost 6 bases, J lost 0 bases, and 2 bases stayed unmatched. The CDR3 sequence is 14 residues long. Germline V gene data show CDR1 as LNHDA and CDR2 as SQIVND (reference sequence). TCRB transcripts that were expressed got sequenced, as all of the isolated RNA had been reverse transcribed. Assay: immunoSEQ multiplex PCR; the TCRdb copy retains only in-frame clones and omits some. Of roughly 250,000 clones listed, over 20% are singletons. This sample stems from a study of beta chain features in type 1 diabetes. Broader study findings: TCRB CDR3s were moderately but significantly shorter in Type 1 diabetes patients in all four CD4+ subsets.

The clonotype was recovered from a woman aged 40-49 years with type 1 diabetes. The J gene is TRBJ1-3, the V gene TRBV19, with 7 bases lining up with TRBD1. Sequencing was done on a sample of naive CD4+ T cells from blood. The CDR3 bases are TGTGCCAGTAGCAGGGACAGCTCTGGAAACACCATATATTTT. Amino acid sequence: CASSRDSSGNTIYF.